This TCR beta chain originates from a study of beta chain features in type 1 diabetes. Losses at the gene ends were 0 bases for V and 1 base for J; bases not matched to a gene: 1. The CDR3 has 16 residues. Germline V gene lookup returns CDR1 SGDLS and CDR2 YYNGEE. Based on CD45RO/CCR7/CD25/CD127/CD95/CD27, CD4+ regulatory, stem cell-like memory, naive and central memory cells were sorted. Study-level points and caveats: Diminished insertions and augmented deletions at VDJ junctions characterized type 1 diabetes patients. There was a moderate but significant shortening of TCRB CDR3s in all four CD4+ subsets of Type 1 diabetes patients.

Sequencing targeted expressed TCRB transcripts, as all isolated RNA had been reverse transcribed. Generated by immunoSEQ multiplex PCR, the TCRdb table keeps only in-frame clones and is missing some. This table holds under 300,000 clones, 7% to 9% found once. This clone was seen more than once but under ten times. Its antigen is still unknown. The origin of this receptor is a young woman in good health. Material for sequencing was central memory CD4+ T cells from blood. The chain couples TRBV9 to TRBJ2-2; the match to TRBD2 covers 9 bases. In DNA, the CDR3 is TGTGCCAGCAGCGTAGCACTAGCGGGGAACACCGGGGAGCTGTTTTTT. This translates into CASSVALAGNTGELFF.